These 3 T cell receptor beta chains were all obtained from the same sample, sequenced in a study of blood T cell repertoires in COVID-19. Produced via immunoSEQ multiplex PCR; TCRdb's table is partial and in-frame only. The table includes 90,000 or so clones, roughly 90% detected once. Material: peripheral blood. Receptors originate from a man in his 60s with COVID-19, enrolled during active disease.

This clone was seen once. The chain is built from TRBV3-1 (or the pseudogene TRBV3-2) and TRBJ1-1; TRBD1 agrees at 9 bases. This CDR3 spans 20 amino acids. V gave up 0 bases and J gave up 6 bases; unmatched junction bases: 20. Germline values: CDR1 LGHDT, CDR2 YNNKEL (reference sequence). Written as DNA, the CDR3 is TGTGCCAGCAGCCAAGATCTTATGCTGGGAGGGACAGGGACTAACGCTGAAGCTTTCTTT. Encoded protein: CASSQDLMLGGTGTNAEAFF.

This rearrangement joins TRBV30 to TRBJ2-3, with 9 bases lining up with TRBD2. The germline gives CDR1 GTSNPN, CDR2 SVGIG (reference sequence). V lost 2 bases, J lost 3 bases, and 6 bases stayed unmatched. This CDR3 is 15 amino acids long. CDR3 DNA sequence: TGTGCCTGGAGTCGCGGTAGCGGGAGAACAGATACGCAGTATTTT. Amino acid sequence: CAWSRGSGRTDTQYF.

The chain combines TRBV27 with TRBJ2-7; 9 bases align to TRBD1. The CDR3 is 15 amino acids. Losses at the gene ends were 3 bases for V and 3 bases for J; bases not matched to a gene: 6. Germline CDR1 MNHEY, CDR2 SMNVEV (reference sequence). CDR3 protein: CASSFRTGARYEQYF. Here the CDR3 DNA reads TGTGCCAGCAGTTTCCGGACAGGGGCACGCTACGAGCAGTACTTC.